These 32 T cell receptor beta chains share one sample of origin, sequenced in a study of molecular identifiers for immune sequencing clone quantification. MiXCR, applied by TCRdb to the PCR reads, yields one record per CDR3 protein. The sample shows around 300,000 distinct CDR3 sequences, roughly 24% of them seen only once. The sample consisted of naive CD8+ T cells from blood, with Jurkat cell RNA spiked in. Described subset: FACS-sorted CD8+CD4-CCR7+CD45RA+ naive T cells. These receptors originate from a human donor in good health. Some libraries in this study had Jurkat cell RNA spiked in.

This clonotype came up many times. The chain combines TRBV27 with TRBJ2-3; D gene unclear. The germline gives CDR1 MNHEY, CDR2 SMNVEV (reference sequence). The CDR3 contains 15 residues. V lost 4 bases, J lost 0 bases, and 11 bases lay in between. For the CDR3, the DNA is TGTGCCAGCAGTTCAGATATGTATAGCACAGATACGCAGTATTTT. Translating gives CASSSDMYSTDTQYF.

This clonotype was recorded a few times. The J gene is TRBJ2-2, the V gene TRBV4-3; a possible D gene is TRBD1 (5 bases). CDR1 and CDR2 (germline): LGHNA, YSLEER. Trimming left V 4 bases short and J 1 base short, with 19 bases between. The CDR3 is 18 residues long. The CDR3 loop is CASSPAYRQIQNTGELFF. CDR3 DNA sequence: TGCGCCAGCAGCCCTGCTTACAGACAGATCCAGAACACCGGGGAGCTGTTTTTT.

At least ten counts were recorded for this clonotype. The chain uses TRBV12-3 or TRBV12-4 and TRBJ2-7, with D perhaps TRBD1 or TRBD2 (5 bases each). Trimming removed 7 bases at V and 7 bases at J, with 20 bases between. The CDR3 extends over 14 amino acids. CDR3 nucleotides: TGTGCCAGCACCCGTGTCGGGACGAGCCGTGAGCAGTACTTC. This codes for CASTRVGTSREQYF.

This clonotype has more than one count but fewer than ten. The conserved phenylalanine or tryptophan is not found at the CDR3 terminus, so this likely reflects a read error. The CDR3 nucleotides are TGTGCCAGCAGTTACCCCGGTCAGCCCCAGCATCTT. Translation gives CASSYPGQPQHL. The chain carries TRBV27 and TRBJ1-5; D is unclear. The germline V gene has CDR1 MNHEY and CDR2 SMNVEV (reference sequence). The V gene lost 4 bases and the J gene lost 6 bases, with 7 bases spanning the gap. CDR3 length: 12 residues.

To note about this clonotype: A much larger clone is a single base away; this may be a read error. The chain couples TRBV20-1 to TRBJ2-5, with TRBD2 matching over 10 bases. This CDR3 comprises 17 residues. Germline CDR1 and CDR2: DFQATT and SNEGSKA (reference sequence). This CDR3 reads CSASDYIAGGSQESQYF. CDR3 bases: TGCAGTGCTAGTGACTACATAGCGGGGGGCTCCCAAGAGAGCCAGTACTTC.

This clonotype was seen more than once but under ten times. The rearrangement uses TRBV27 and TRBJ2-1; no reliable D call. The V and J ends lost 0 bases and 4 bases respectively, with 4 bases between them. The length of the CDR3 is 13 residues. Germline CDR1 MNHEY, CDR2 SMNVEV (reference sequence). CDR3 in amino acids: CASSLSEYNEQFF. The CDR3 DNA is TGTGCCAGCAGTTTATCGGAGTACAATGAGCAGTTCTTC.

This chain's CDR3 is CSARDIGTPSTDTQYF. CDR3 DNA: TGCAGTGCTAGAGATATTGGGACGCCTTCCACAGATACGCAGTATTTT. V usage is TRBV20-1 and J usage is TRBJ2-3; D tentatively reads TRBD1 or TRBD2 (5 bases each). This CDR3 is 16 amino acids long. Trimming removed 0 bases from V and 2 bases from J, with 15 bases in between. Looked up from germline, CDR1 is DFQATT and CDR2 is SNEGSKA (reference sequence).

The V call is TRBV29-1, the J call TRBJ2-7; 14 nucleotides line up with TRBD2. Germline V gene sequence: CDR1 SQVTM, CDR2 ANQGSEA. CDR3 length equals 15 residues. J lost 2 bases, V lost 3 bases, and 3 bases had no gene match. The CDR3 DNA is TGCAGCGTTGAGGGACTAGCGGGGGATACCTACGAGCAGTACTTC. Translated: CSVEGLAGDTYEQYF.

Regarding this clonotype: A read error is possible here, since a much larger clone lies one base away. The V call is TRBV3-1, the J call TRBJ1-5, with 7 nucleotides matching TRBD1. This CDR3 has 14 residues. Per germline, CDR1 LGHDT and CDR2 YNNKEL (reference sequence). CDR3 nucleotide sequence: TGTGCCAGCAGCAAAGACAGGGTCAATCAGCCCCAGCATTTT. This encodes CASSKDRVNQPQHF. The whole variable domain, remainder taken from reference TRBV3-1 and TRBJ1-5, is DTAVSQTPKYLVTQMGNDKSIKCEQNLGHDTMYWYKQDSKKFLKIMFSYNNKELIINETVPNRFSPKSPDKAHLNLHINSLELGDSAVYFCASSKDRVNQPQHFGDGTRLSIL.

This sequence joins TRBV28 and TRBJ2-7, with D tentatively TRBD1 or TRBD2 (5 bases each). The length of the CDR3 is 14 residues. V lost 4 bases to trimming and J lost 2 bases, with 12 bases between them. In germline, CDR1 is MDHEN, CDR2 SYDVKM. In DNA, the CDR3 is TGTGCCAGCAGTTGGAACGGGGCGGCCTACGAGCAGTACTTC. As protein: CASSWNGAAYEQYF.

With regard to this clonotype: A much larger clone is a single base away; this may be a read error. CDR3 sequence reads: CSVENAANYGYTF. As DNA, the CDR3 is TGCAGCGTTGAAAACGCCGCTAACTATGGCTACACCTTC. V is TRBV29-1 and J is TRBJ1-2; no clear D gene. V was pared by 2 bases and J by 0 bases, with 7 bases between. From germline, CDR1 is SQVTM and CDR2 ANQGSEA. The CDR3 runs to 13 residues.

Of note for this clonotype: The junction differs from germline at one of its ends, possibly a read error. This chain links TRBV3-1 with TRBJ2-7; 12 bases fit TRBD2. The germline CDR1 and CDR2 sequences are LGHDT and YNNKEL (reference sequence). The CDR3 sequence is 15 residues long. The chain's CDR3 is CASSQGWGLAGREQF. The CDR3 coding sequence is TGTGCCAGCAGCCAAGGTTGGGGACTAGCGGGCCGAGAGCAGTTC.

This clonotype was observed a few times. V gene TRBV20-1 combines with J gene TRBJ1-1; D gene uncertain. CDR1 and CDR2 (germline): DFQATT, SNEGSKA (reference sequence). CDR3 length: 12 residues. Deletions cut 4 bases from V and 7 bases from J, with 13 bases between. Here the CDR3 DNA reads TGCAGTGCTAACCGGGCCCTCTATGAAGCTTTCTTT. Protein: CSANRALYEAFF.

In this sample, this clonotype turned up many times. This chain uses TRBV28 with TRBJ1-4; D remains ambiguous. The germline V gene encodes CDR1 MDHEN and CDR2 SYDVKM. The CDR3 has 14 residues. Trimming took off 5 bases at V and 7 bases at J, with 14 bases between the two ends. CDR3 region: CASSRPGESEKLFF. The CDR3 region has the DNA TGTGCCAGCAGTCGACCTGGAGAGAGTGAAAAACTGTTTTTT.

The rearrangement uses TRBV6-5 and TRBJ1-1, with D unclear. CDR3 length: 13 residues. The germline V gene encodes CDR1 MNHEY and CDR2 SVGAGI. Deletions cut 5 bases from V and 4 bases from J, with 11 bases between. The chain's CDR3 is CASSPAGGTEAFF. As DNA, the CDR3 is TGTGCCAGCAGTCCCGCGGGTGGCACTGAAGCTTTCTTT.

With respect to this clonotype: Mismatch with germline at one junction end may stem from a read error. The rearrangement links TRBV27 to TRBJ1-2; D is perhaps TRBD1 (6 bases). Germline V gene sequence: CDR1 MNHEY, CDR2 SMNVEV (reference sequence). This CDR3 has 15 residues. CDR3 residues: CACSPFGGGAGGYTF. In DNA, the CDR3 is TGTGCCTGCAGCCCATTTGGAGGGGGGGCTGGGGGCTACACCTTC.

The chain carries TRBV30 and TRBJ2-7; 9 bases agree with TRBD1. The CDR3 covers 15 residues. V shed 2 bases and J 7 bases; nucleotides not matched to a gene: 12. CDR1 is GTSNPN, CDR2 SVGIG, per germline (reference sequence). CDR3 loop: CAWSLPPGTGREQYF. The DNA for the CDR3 is TGTGCCTGGAGTCTACCCCCCGGGACAGGGCGAGAGCAGTACTTC.

The V call is TRBV10-3, the J call TRBJ2-7; D ambiguous. CDR1 and CDR2 from the germline V gene are ENHRY and SYGVKD. V lost 0 bases to trimming and J lost 3 bases, with 12 bases between them. This CDR3 has 15 amino acids. CDR3 sequence reads: CAISESPDRVYEQYF. CDR3 in DNA: TGTGCCATCAGTGAGTCCCCGGATCGGGTCTACGAGCAGTACTTC.

The rearrangement uses TRBV5-1 and TRBJ2-7; TRBD1 agrees at 9 bases. Trimming took 4 bases from V and 3 from J; bases not matched to a gene: 11. This CDR3 contains 16 residues. CDR1 and CDR2 (germline): SGHRS, YFSETQ. The CDR3 bases are TGCGCCAGCAGCACACCGGGACAGGGAACATTCTACGAGCAGTACTTC. Protein sequence: CASSTPGQGTFYEQYF.

In its sample, this clonotype was seen many times. The V and J genes are TRBV27 and TRBJ2-3, with no clear D. Trimming pared 7 bases from V and 4 bases from J, leaving 12 bases between. Germline V gene sequence: CDR1 MNHEY, CDR2 SMNVEV (reference sequence). This CDR3 is 13 amino acids long. The CDR3 DNA reads TGTGCCAGCAAAAAGCGTGAGTCAGATACGCAGTATTTT. Translation gives CASKKRESDTQYF.

This clonotype appeared many times. The chain combines TRBV5-8 with TRBJ2-4; perhaps D is TRBD1 or TRBD2 (5 bases each). This CDR3 is built from 14 residues. Germline values: CDR1 SGHTS, CDR2 YDEGEE. Trimming took off 2 bases at V and 6 bases at J, with 12 bases between the two ends. In nucleotides, the CDR3 is TGTGCCAGCAGCTTCGGGGCTAGTAGAAACATTCAGTACTTC. It is translated as CASSFGASRNIQYF.

This clonotype was recorded at least ten times. V gene TRBV7-9 combines with J gene TRBJ1-1; D remains ambiguous. This CDR3 region has 15 residues. Trimming took off 5 bases at V and 4 bases at J, with 17 bases between the two ends. CDR1 and CDR2 from the germline V gene are SEHNR and FQNEAQ (reference sequence). CDR3 amino acids: CASSPAAPRVTEAFF. Written as DNA, the CDR3 is TGTGCCAGCAGCCCCGCCGCGCCTCGTGTCACTGAAGCTTTCTTT.

This clonotype has ten or more counts. This chain links TRBV4-1 with TRBJ1-1; 7 bases fit TRBD1. This CDR3 is built from 14 residues. Germline trimming cut 3 bases from V and 0 bases from J; bases unmatched to any gene: 1. CDR1 and CDR2 (germline): MGHRA, YSYEKL. CDR3 protein: CASSQGQMNTEAFF. The CDR3 region has the DNA TGCGCCAGCAGCCAGGGACAGATGAACACTGAAGCTTTCTTT.

Notes on this clonotype: An end of the junction differs from the germline gene, which may be a read error. The chain links TRBV3-1 to TRBJ2-7; 11 bases are shared with TRBD2. The CDR3 has 14 residues. Germline V gene lookup returns CDR1 LGHDT and CDR2 YNNKEL (reference sequence). The chain's CDR3 is CVSSAGLADYEQYF. CDR3 DNA: TGTGTCAGCAGCGCGGGACTAGCGGATTACGAGCAGTACTTC.

This rearrangement joins TRBV25-1 to TRBJ2-1, with D unresolved. V lost 0 bases to trimming and J lost 2 bases, with 11 bases between them. The CDR3 contains 16 residues. The germline gives CDR1 MGHDK, CDR2 SYGVNS. CDR3 coding DNA: TGTGCCAGCAGTGAATACGGTGCCCAGACCTACAATGAGCAGTTCTTC. Protein product: CASSEYGAQTYNEQFF.

This clonotype was detected ten times or more. Here the CDR3 reads CASCTVPNEKLFF. In DNA form, the CDR3 reads TGTGCCAGCTGCACGGTTCCTAATGAAAAACTGTTTTTT. This chain links TRBV7-2 with TRBJ1-4, with D unresolved. The CDR3 loop spans 13 amino acids. V lost 8 bases, J lost 3 bases, and 10 bases lay in between. Germline-derived CDR1 and CDR2 are SGHTA and FQGNSA. The full variable domain, its missing parts supplied by reference TRBV7-2 and TRBJ1-4, is GAGVSQSPSNKVTEKGKDVELRCDPISGHTALYWYRQSLGQGLEFLIYFQGNSAPDKSGLPSDRFSAERTGGSVSTLTIQRTQQEDSAVYLCASCTVPNEKLFFGSGTQLSVL.

The J gene is TRBJ2-7, the V gene TRBV9; tentative D call: TRBD1 (6 bases). V was trimmed by 0 bases and J by 5 bases, leaving 12 bases between them. This CDR3 is 14 amino acids long. The germline V gene has CDR1 SGDLS and CDR2 YYNGEE. The CDR3 DNA reads TGTGCCAGCAGCGTAGCTTCCACAGGGAACGAGCAGTACTTC. Encoded protein: CASSVASTGNEQYF. Together with reference TRBV9 and TRBJ2-7, the CDR3 gives the full variable domain: DSGVTQTPKHLITATGQRVTLRCSPRSGDLSVYWYQQSLDQGLQFLIQYYNGEERAKGNILERFSAQQFPDLHSELNLSSLELGDSALYFCASSVASTGNEQYFGPGTRLTVT.

This clonotype has ten or more counts. The chain combines TRBV29-1 with TRBJ2-7, with 7 bases identical to TRBD2. This CDR3 comprises 12 residues. J was trimmed by 3 bases and V by 3 bases; bases with no gene match: 2. Looked up from germline, CDR1 is SQVTM and CDR2 is ANQGSEA. Written as DNA, the CDR3 is TGCAGCGTTGAGGCGGGAGACTACGAGCAGTACTTC. Encoded protein: CSVEAGDYEQYF.

CDR3 in DNA: TGCGCCAGCAGTGATCCAGGGACCGGGGAGCTGTTTTTT. This sequence encodes CASSDPGTGELFF. The chain recombines TRBV10-1 with TRBJ2-2; possible D gene TRBD1, 5 bases. There are 13 residues in the CDR3. Trimming took off 3 bases at V and 5 bases at J, with 7 bases between the two ends. Germline CDR1 WNHNN, CDR2 SYGVQD (reference sequence).

The chain recombines TRBV11-2 with TRBJ2-7; no definite D call. The length of the CDR3 is 15 residues. CDR1 is SGHAT and CDR2 is FQNNGV in the germline V gene. Trimming took off 3 bases at V and 0 bases at J, with 12 bases between the two ends. CDR3 nucleotides: TGTGCCAGCAGCTTCGAGCCCTTTAGCTCCTACGAGCAGTACTTC. Translated, it gives CASSFEPFSSYEQYF.

The chain has TRBV4-3 and TRBJ1-1; weak D call: TRBD1 (5 bases). The CDR3 length is 15 residues. Trimming pared 4 bases from V and 0 bases from J, leaving 12 bases between. Germline CDR1 is LGHNA and CDR2 is YSLEER. The CDR3 protein is CASSLETAMNTEAFF. DNA of the CDR3: TGCGCCAGCAGCCTGGAGACAGCCATGAACACTGAAGCTTTCTTT.

The chain recombines TRBV7-8 with TRBJ2-7; 8 nucleotides agree with TRBD1. There are 15 residues in the CDR3. V lost 5 bases, J lost 9 bases, and 15 bases stayed unmatched. The germline V gene has CDR1 SGHVS and CDR2 FQNEAQ. The CDR3: CASSLKTDRENVQYF. The CDR3 nucleotides read TGTGCCAGCAGCCTGAAGACGGACAGGGAAAACGTGCAGTACTTC. Supplemented by reference TRBV7-8 and TRBJ2-7, the full variable domain reads GAGVSQSPRYKVAKRGQDVALRCDPISGHVSLFWYQQALGQGPEFLTYFQNEAQLDKSGLPSDRFFAERPEGSVSTLKIQRTQQEDSAVYLCASSLKTDRENVQYFGPGTRLTVT.